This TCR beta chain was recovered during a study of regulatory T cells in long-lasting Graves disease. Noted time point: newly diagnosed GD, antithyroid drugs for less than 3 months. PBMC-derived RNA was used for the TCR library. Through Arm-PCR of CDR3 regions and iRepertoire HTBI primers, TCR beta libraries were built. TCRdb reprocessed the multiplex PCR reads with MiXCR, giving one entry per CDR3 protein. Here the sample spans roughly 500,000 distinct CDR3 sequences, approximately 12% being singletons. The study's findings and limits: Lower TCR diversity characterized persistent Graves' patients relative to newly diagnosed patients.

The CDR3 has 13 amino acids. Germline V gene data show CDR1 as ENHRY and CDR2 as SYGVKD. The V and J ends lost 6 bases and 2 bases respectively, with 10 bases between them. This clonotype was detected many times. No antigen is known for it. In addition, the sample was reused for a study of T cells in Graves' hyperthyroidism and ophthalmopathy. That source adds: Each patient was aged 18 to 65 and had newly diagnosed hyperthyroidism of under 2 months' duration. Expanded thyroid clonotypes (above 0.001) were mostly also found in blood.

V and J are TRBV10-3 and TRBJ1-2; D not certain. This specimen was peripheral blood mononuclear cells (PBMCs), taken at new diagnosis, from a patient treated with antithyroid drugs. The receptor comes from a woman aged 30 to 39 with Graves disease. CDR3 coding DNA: TGTGCCATCAGACGACATGAAAACTATGGCTACACCTTC. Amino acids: CAIRRHENYGYTF.